One sample yielded the 8 T cell receptor beta chains listed below, sequenced in a study of OX40 agonist ivuxolimab in advanced cancers. Produced via immunoSEQ multiplex PCR; TCRdb's table is partial and in-frame only. The sample lists about 67,000 clones, about 85% occurring once. Sequences were derived from CD4+ or CD8+ T cells sorted from blood, sampled in a trial of the OX40 agonist ivuxolimab. These receptors were obtained from an adult with an advanced solid tumor such as melanoma, head and neck, liver or kidney cancer.

The gene calls are TRBV2 and TRBJ1-2; the D gene is possibly TRBD1 (5 bases). The CDR3 totals 14 residues. Germline V CDR1 and CDR2: SNHLY, FYNNEI. V was trimmed by 6 bases and J by 7 bases, leaving 18 bases between them. As DNA, the CDR3 is TGTGCCAGCAGAACGAAGGGAACAGGATCTGGCTACACCTTC. Its translation is CASRTKGTGSGYTF.

The chain joins TRBV7-3 to TRBJ1-2, with a tentative D call TRBD1 (5 bases). CDR1 is SGHTA and CDR2 is FQGTGA in the germline V gene. The CDR3 is 15 amino acids. Trimming stripped 5 bases from V and 6 bases from J, with 19 bases between. The CDR3 reads CASSPYDGGRDGYTF. Written as DNA, the CDR3 is TGTGCCAGCAGCCCTTACGACGGGGGGAGGGATGGCTACACCTTC. The variable domain in full, with the rest retrieved from reference TRBV7-3 and TRBJ1-2, is GAGVSQTPSNKVTEKGKYVELRCDPISGHTALYWYRQSLGQGPEFLIYFQGTGAADDSGLPNDRFFAVRPEGSVSTLKIQRTERGDSAVYLCASSPYDGGRDGYTFGSGTRLTVV.

The chain joins TRBV6-6 to TRBJ1-5; D unclear. The germline V gene encodes CDR1 MNHNY and CDR2 SVGAGI (reference sequence). The CDR3 has 14 residues. Deletions cut 5 bases from V and 0 bases from J, with 8 bases between. The CDR3: CASSQSDSNQPQHF. The CDR3 bases are TGTGCCAGCAGTCAATCAGATAGCAATCAGCCCCAGCATTTT.

The gene calls are TRBV6-1 and TRBJ2-3; D gene ambiguous. This CDR3 comprises 12 residues. Deletions cut 0 bases from V and 7 bases from J, with 5 bases between. CDR1 is MNHNS and CDR2 is SASEGT in the germline V gene. The CDR3 nucleotides read TGTGCCAGCAGTGAAGCTAGAAATACGCAGTATTTT. It is translated as CASSEARNTQYF.

The CDR3 protein is CASSPSTTRLGDTQYF. Written as DNA, the CDR3 is TGTGCCAGCTCACCATCAACGACTCGGTTAGGGGATACGCAGTATTTT. The chain carries TRBV18 and TRBJ2-3; no clear D. The CDR3 runs 16 residues. The germline V gene encodes CDR1 KGHSH and CDR2 LQKENI. Trimming left V 2 bases short and J 6 bases short, with 18 bases between.

This chain connects TRBV29-1 to TRBJ2-4; D unclear. V was pared by 5 bases and J by 8 bases, with 13 bases between. The CDR3 length is 12 residues. CDR1 SQVTM and CDR2 ANQGSEA come from the germline V gene. The CDR3 DNA follows: TGCAGCGTTTTGGGCCAAGCAGACATTCAGTACTTC. Its protein product is CSVLGQADIQYF. The whole variable domain, remainder taken from reference TRBV29-1 and TRBJ2-4, is SAVISQKPSRDICQRGTSLTIQCQVDSQVTMMFWYRQQPGQSLTLIATANQGSEATYESGFVIDKFPISRPNLTFSTLTVSNMSPEDSSIYLCSVLGQADIQYFGAGTRLSVL.

This clone was observed a single time. The rearrangement uses TRBV7-2 and TRBJ2-7; D perhaps matches TRBD2 (5 bases). The CDR3 has 16 amino acids. Germline V gives CDR1 SGHTA, CDR2 FQGNSA. V lost 3 bases and J lost 1, with 16 bases in between. The CDR3 protein is CASSFSIGLGSYEQYF. Here the CDR3 DNA reads TGTGCCAGCAGCTTTTCAATTGGACTCGGATCCTACGAGCAGTACTTC.

The V gene is TRBV11-3, the J gene TRBJ2-7; 9 bases map to TRBD1. This CDR3 contains 16 residues. Losses at the gene ends were 1 base for V and 2 bases for J; bases not matched to a gene: 6. The germline gives CDR1 SGHNT, CDR2 YENEEA. The CDR3 nucleotides are TGTGCCAGCAGCTTAGGGACGGGGGACAGGGCCTACGAGCAGTACTTC. Amino acid sequence: CASSLGTGDRAYEQYF.